The rows below give T cell receptor beta chains drawn from one sample of a study of technical replicates of blood from a handful of donors. TCRdb's copy holds only in-frame clones and misses some; the assay was immunoSEQ multiplex PCR. The table lists 55,000 to 65,000 clones, over 85% of them singletons, with 4.2% in the top ten. Input material: PBMCs. The receptors originated from a human donor in good health. Some clones in this sample may be carry-over from other donors' samples. Both conserved end residues are part of each CDR3. D genes are given only for firm matches. Not every row has a clone size; where given, it reads once, few, many or a size class.

cdr3_nt | cdr3_aa | clone_size | j_call | v_call | d_call
TGTGCCAGCAGCCGCGAAGGGACTAGCGGGACCTACAATGAGCAGTTCTTC | CASSREGTSGTYNEQFF | - | TRBJ2-1 | TRBV7-2 | TRBD2
TGTGCCTGGAGCGGACAGGGCTATCAGCCCCAGCATTTT | CAWSGQGYQPQHF | - | TRBJ1-5 | TRBV30 | TRBD1
TGTGCCAGCGGGGGGGGGACAGAGACCCAGTACTTC | CASGGGTETQYF | - | TRBJ2-5 | TRBV7-9 | TRBD2
TGTGCCAGCACGTACAGGGGCTACAATGAGCAGTTCTTC | CASTYRGYNEQFF | - | TRBJ2-1 | TRBV5-6 | TRBD1
TGTGCCAGCAGCCGGGACTTGGCCTTTCTCAATGAGCAGTTCTTC | CASSRDLAFLNEQFF | once | TRBJ2-1 | TRBV7-9 | -
TGCAGCGTGGTTTGGTCCAGAATCACGGGTGGCTACACCTTC | CSVVWSRITGGYTF | - | TRBJ1-2 | TRBV29-1 | -
TGTGCCAGCAGTTACAGACAGAGCAATCAGCCCCAGCATTTT | CASSYRQSNQPQHF | - | TRBJ1-5 | TRBV6-5 | -
TGTGCCAGCACCCGAGGCTCCGGGGAGCTGTTTTTT | CASTRGSGELFF | - | TRBJ2-2 | TRBV7-3 | -
TGTGCCAGCTCACCCATGGGGCGAACTGAAGCTTTCTTT | CASSPMGRTEAFF | - | TRBJ1-1 | TRBV18 | -
TGTGCCAGCAGTCGCATGGGACGGGGGGGGGAGACCCAGTACTTC | CASSRMGRGGETQYF | once | TRBJ2-5 | TRBV6-5 | TRBD2
TGTGCCAGTAGTATCTCTAATAGCAATCAGCCCCAGCATTTT | CASSISNSNQPQHF | - | TRBJ1-5 | TRBV19 | -
TGTGCCAGCAGCTTAGAAAGCGGCTACTCCTACAATGAGCAGTTCTTC | CASSLESGYSYNEQFF | - | TRBJ2-1 | TRBV7-8 | -
TGTGCCACCAGAGGACAGGGAAAAGAGACCCAGTACTTC | CATRGQGKETQYF | few | TRBJ2-5 | TRBV10-3 | TRBD1
TGTGCCAGCGCACTAAGGGTGGGACAGGGGACTGGCTACACCTTC | CASALRVGQGTGYTF | - | TRBJ1-2 | TRBV6-5 | TRBD1
TGTGCCAGCAGGCCCACAGGGGAGCGTGGCTACACCTTC | CASRPTGERGYTF | - | TRBJ1-2 | TRBV7-9 | TRBD1
TGTGCCAGCAGCATCGGAGGCTCCTATAATTCACCCCTCCACTTT | CASSIGGSYNSPLHF | - | TRBJ1-6 | TRBV9 | -
TGTGCCAGCAGCTTGGTGGGTACCGGGACAGGGGTTAGCGGAGGCTACACCTTC | CASSLVGTGTGVSGGYTF | - | TRBJ1-2 | TRBV5-6 | TRBD1
TGTGCCAGCTCACCAGGGGCTAGCACTGAAGCTTTCTTT | CASSPGASTEAFF | - | TRBJ1-1 | TRBV18 | -
TGTGCCAGCAGCAACTGGGGGGAGAACACCGGGGAGCTGTTTTTT | CASSNWGENTGELFF | - | TRBJ2-2 | TRBV7-8 | -
TGTGCCTGGAGTCCCAGCGGCGGGGTAGATACGCAGTATTTT | CAWSPSGGVDTQYF | - | TRBJ2-3 | TRBV30 | -
TGTGCCAGTAGGATGGCGGGGAACTATGGCTACACCTTC | CASRMAGNYGYTF | once | TRBJ1-2 | TRBV19 | -
TGTGCCAGCAGTCCCGAGGCGGGGCCCGGGAACACCATATATTTT | CASSPEAGPGNTIYF | - | TRBJ1-3 | TRBV6-7 | -
TGTGCCAGCAGCTTATTTATGGGGCAGACAGGCACAGATACGCAGTATTTT | CASSLFMGQTGTDTQYF | - | TRBJ2-3 | TRBV7-7 | -
TGCGCCAGCAGCTTGGGATCGGGGGGCGGAGCAGATACGCAGTATTTT | CASSLGSGGGADTQYF | - | TRBJ2-3 | TRBV5-1 | -
TGCAGCGGGAACACAGGGGTCATAAACACTGAAGCTTTCTTT | CSGNTGVINTEAFF | - | TRBJ1-1 | TRBV29-1 | TRBD1
TGCGCCAGCAGCGGGGGACAGCTGGAGACCCAGTACTTC | CASSGGQLETQYF | - | TRBJ2-5 | TRBV5-1 | TRBD1
TGTGCCAGCAGACCTACGACAGGGAAGTACTCACCCCTCCACTTT | CASRPTTGKYSPLHF | - | TRBJ1-6 | TRBV5-6 | TRBD1
TGTGCCAGCAGCTTAGAGGGGTATGGCAATCAGCCCCAGCATTTT | CASSLEGYGNQPQHF | - | TRBJ1-5 | TRBV7-2 | -
TGTGCCAGCCGCATCCCCAGCCGGGACAACACAGATACGCAGTATTTT | CASRIPSRDNTDTQYF | - | TRBJ2-3 | TRBV21-1 | -
TGCGCCAGCAGCCAAAATCTAGGCACCATATATTTT | CASSQNLGTIYF | - | TRBJ1-3 | TRBV4-1 | -
TGTGCCAGCAGTGAAGCGGGGGGACCAGGGTCACCCCTCCACTTT | CASSEAGGPGSPLHF | - | TRBJ1-6 | TRBV6-1 | -
TGTGCCAGCAGTGTCCGGACAGCCGTTAATGAAAAACTGTTTTTT | CASSVRTAVNEKLFF | once | TRBJ1-4 | TRBV28 | -
TGCGCCAGCAGCCAGGGGGGACTAGCGGATTCCTACGAGCAGTACTTC | CASSQGGLADSYEQYF | few | TRBJ2-7 | TRBV4-3 | TRBD2